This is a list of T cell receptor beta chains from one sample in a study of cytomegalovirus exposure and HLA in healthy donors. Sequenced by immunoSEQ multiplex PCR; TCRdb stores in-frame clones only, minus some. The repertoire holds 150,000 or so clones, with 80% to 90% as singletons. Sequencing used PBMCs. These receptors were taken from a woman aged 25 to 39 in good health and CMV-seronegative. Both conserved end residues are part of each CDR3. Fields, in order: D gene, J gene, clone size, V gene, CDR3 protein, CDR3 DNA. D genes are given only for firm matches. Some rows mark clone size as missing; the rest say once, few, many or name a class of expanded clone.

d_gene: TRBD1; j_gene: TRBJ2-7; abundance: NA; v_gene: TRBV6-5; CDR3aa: CASTRGTARSYEQYF; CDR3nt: TGTGCCAGCACCAGAGGGACAGCCCGTTCCTACGAGCAGTACTTC
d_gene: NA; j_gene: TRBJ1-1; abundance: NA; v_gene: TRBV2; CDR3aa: CASKLVRQMAFF; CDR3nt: TGTGCCAGCAAACTAGTGAGGCAGATGGCTTTCTTT
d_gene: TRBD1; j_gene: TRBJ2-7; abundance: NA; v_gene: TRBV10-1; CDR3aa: CASSPGQGIHEQYF; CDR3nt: TGCGCCAGCAGCCCGGGACAGGGGATACACGAGCAGTACTTC
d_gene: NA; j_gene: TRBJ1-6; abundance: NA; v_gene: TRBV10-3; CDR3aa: CAISDSDSSPLHF; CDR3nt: TGTGCCATCAGTGACTCCGACAGTTCACCCCTCCACTTT
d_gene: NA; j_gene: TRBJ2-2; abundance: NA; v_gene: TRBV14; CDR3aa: CATARSGTGELFF; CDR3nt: TGTGCCACCGCGCGGTCGGGCACCGGGGAGCTGTTTTTT
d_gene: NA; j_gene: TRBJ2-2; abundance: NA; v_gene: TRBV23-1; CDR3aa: CASSQKGLTGELFF; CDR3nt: TGCGCCAGCAGTCAAAAGGGACTGACCGGGGAGCTGTTTTTT
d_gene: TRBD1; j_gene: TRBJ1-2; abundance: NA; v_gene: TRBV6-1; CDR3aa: CASSDLGQGGYGYTF; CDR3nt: TGTGCCAGCAGTGATTTGGGACAGGGAGGCTATGGCTACACCTTC
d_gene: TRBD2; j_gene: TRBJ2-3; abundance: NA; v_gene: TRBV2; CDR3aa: CASSKRPSGGLGTDTQYF; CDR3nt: TGTGCCAGCAGCAAAAGGCCTAGCGGGGGGCTAGGCACAGATACGCAGTATTTT
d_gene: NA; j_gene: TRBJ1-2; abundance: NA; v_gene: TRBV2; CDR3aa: CASSEARTEGYTF; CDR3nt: TGTGCCAGCAGTGAAGCGCGAACCGAGGGCTACACCTTC
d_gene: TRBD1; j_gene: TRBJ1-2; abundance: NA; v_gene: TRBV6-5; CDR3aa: CASSYGNRGVDYTF; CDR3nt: TGTGCCAGCAGTTACGGGAACAGGGGAGTCGACTACACCTTC
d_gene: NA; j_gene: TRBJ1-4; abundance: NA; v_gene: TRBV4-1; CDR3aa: CASSQETGEKLFF; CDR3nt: TGCGCCAGCAGCCAGGAGACAGGCGAAAAACTGTTTTTT
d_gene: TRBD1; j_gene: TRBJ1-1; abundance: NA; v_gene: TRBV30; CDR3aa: CAWSVQGVEAFF; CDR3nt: TGTGCCTGGAGTGTACAGGGGGTTGAAGCTTTCTTT
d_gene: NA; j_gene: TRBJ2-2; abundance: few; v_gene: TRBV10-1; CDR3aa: CASSPTGEAGELFF; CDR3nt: TGCGCCAGCAGCCCCACAGGGGAGGCCGGGGAGCTGTTTTTT
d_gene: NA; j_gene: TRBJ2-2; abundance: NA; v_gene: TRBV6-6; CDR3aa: CASSYVAVNTGELFF; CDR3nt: TGTGCCAGCAGTTATGTGGCGGTGAACACCGGGGAGCTGTTTTTT
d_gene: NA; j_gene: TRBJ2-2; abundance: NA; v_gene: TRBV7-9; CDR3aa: CASSLWDTGSGELFF; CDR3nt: TGTGCCAGCAGCTTATGGGACACGGGGTCCGGGGAGCTGTTTTTT
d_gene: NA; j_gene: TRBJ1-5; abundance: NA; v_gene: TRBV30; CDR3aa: CAWSKGGAGNQPQHF; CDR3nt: TGTGCCTGGAGTAAGGGAGGGGCTGGCAATCAGCCCCAGCATTTT
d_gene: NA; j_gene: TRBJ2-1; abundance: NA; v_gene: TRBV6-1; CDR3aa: CASSERGQGNNEQFF; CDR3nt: TGTGCCAGCAGTGAACGAGGCCAGGGGAATAATGAGCAGTTCTTC
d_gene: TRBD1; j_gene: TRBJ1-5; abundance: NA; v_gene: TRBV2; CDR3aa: CASSPGGTGSLFDNQPQHF; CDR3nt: TGTGCCAGCAGTCCAGGGGGGACAGGGAGTTTATTCGACAATCAGCCCCAGCATTTT